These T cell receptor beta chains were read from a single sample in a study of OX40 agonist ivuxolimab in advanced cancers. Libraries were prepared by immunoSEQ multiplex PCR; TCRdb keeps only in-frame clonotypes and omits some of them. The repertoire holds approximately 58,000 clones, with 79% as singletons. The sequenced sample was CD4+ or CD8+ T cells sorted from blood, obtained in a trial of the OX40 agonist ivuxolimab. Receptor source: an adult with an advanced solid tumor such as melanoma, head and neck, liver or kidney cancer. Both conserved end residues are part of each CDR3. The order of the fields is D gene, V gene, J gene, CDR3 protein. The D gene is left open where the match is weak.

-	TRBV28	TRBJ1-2	CASRSAGGADINYGYTF
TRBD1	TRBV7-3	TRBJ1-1	CASSLGTVNTEAFF
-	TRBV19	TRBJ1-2	CASSPINRAGYTF
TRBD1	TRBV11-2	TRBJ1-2	CASSSLTGVRYGYTF
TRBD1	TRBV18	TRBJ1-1	CASSPISGGLNTEAFF
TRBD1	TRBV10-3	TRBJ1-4	CAISDTGTEHEKLFF
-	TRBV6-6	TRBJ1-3	CASTGSGNTIYF
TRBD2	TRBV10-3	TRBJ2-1	CAIGGVAGNEQFF
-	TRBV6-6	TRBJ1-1	CASSSELQASEAFF
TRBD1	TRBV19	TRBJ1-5	CASRGQGFQPQHF